This TCR beta chain stems from a study of T-cell memory formation after mild COVID-19. Study summary: There were largely donor-specific TCR clusters.

The trim removed 4 bases at V and 5 bases at J, leaving 4 bases unmatched. Germline CDR1 is SGHVS and CDR2 is FQNEAQ. The CDR3 loop spans 13 amino acids. Each CDR3 protein is one row after TCRdb ran MiXCR on the 5' RACE reads. Here the sample spans over 450,000 distinct CDR3 sequences, 20% being singletons. This clonotype was counted only a few times. The chain employs TRBV7-8 and TRBJ2-7; TRBD1 aligns across 8 bases. Material for sequencing was PBMCs or a T cell subset sorted from them (not recorded which). This sequence originates from an adult woman who had mild COVID-19 (a few samples of this study predate the infection). Cell type and time point are not known. In DNA form, the CDR3 reads TGTGCCAGCAGCTCGGACAGGGAAAACGAGCAGTACTTC. It is translated as CASSSDRENEQYF.